The 32 T cell receptor beta chains below all came from one sample that was sequenced in a study of cytomegalovirus exposure and HLA in healthy donors. The PCR contained 60 Vbeta and 13 Jbeta primers. Produced via immunoSEQ multiplex PCR; TCRdb's table is partial and in-frame only. Seen here are some 120,000 clones, about 71% observed once, and the top ten hold around 3.3%. The sequenced sample consisted of PBMCs. Receptors were obtained from a woman in her forties or fifties in good health and CMV-seronegative.

The chain employs TRBV28 and TRBJ2-7, with 7 bases aligning to TRBD2. This CDR3 spans 14 amino acids. J lost 4 bases, V lost 5 bases, and 8 bases had no gene match. Germline V gene lookup returns CDR1 MDHEN and CDR2 SYDVKM. The chain's CDR3 is CASSGGLPQYEQYF. CDR3 bases: TGTGCCAGCAGTGGGGGACTACCTCAATACGAGCAGTACTTC.

This chain uses TRBV6-6 with TRBJ2-5; 12 bases match TRBD2. V dropped 6 bases and J dropped 2; count of bases not matched to a gene: 7. There are 16 residues in the CDR3. Germline V gene sequence: CDR1 MNHNY, CDR2 SVGAGI (reference sequence). CDR3 coding DNA: TGTGCCAGCAGGCAGACTAGCGGGAGAGAACAAGAGACCCAGTACTTC. It is translated as CASRQTSGREQETQYF.

The chain carries TRBV2 and TRBJ2-2, with 7 bases that match TRBD1. The trim removed 7 bases at V and 0 bases at J, leaving 5 bases unmatched. The germline CDR1 and CDR2 sequences are SNHLY and FYNNEI. The CDR3 is 15 residues long. The CDR3 coding sequence is TGTGCCAGCACCCCTGGACAGGCGAACACCGGGGAGCTGTTTTTT. Protein: CASTPGQANTGELFF. Complete variable domain (other parts from reference TRBV2 and TRBJ2-2): EPEVTQTPSHQVTQMGQEVILRCVPISNHLYFYWYRQILGQKVEFLVSFYNNEISEKSEIFDDQFSVERPDGSNFTLKIRSTKLEDSAMYFCASTPGQANTGELFFGEGSRLTVL.

The chain links TRBV7-9 to TRBJ2-1; D is ambiguous. V gave up 10 bases and J gave up 5 bases, with 18 bases separating them. The CDR3 spans 14 residues. Germline loops: CDR1 SEHNR, CDR2 FQNEAQ (reference sequence). The CDR3 region has the DNA TGTGCCACCACCGACGGCGGTCCGGACAATGAGCAGTTCTTC. Its protein product is CATTDGGPDNEQFF.

The chain has TRBV27 and TRBJ2-3; tentatively, D is TRBD1 (6 bases). The CDR3 is 15 amino acids. V was shortened by 4 bases and J by 2 bases, with 13 bases between the two germline ends. CDR1 is MNHEY, CDR2 SMNVEV, per germline (reference sequence). In DNA, the CDR3 is TGTGCCAGCAGTTCAAGACAGGACCACACAGATACGCAGTATTTT. Its protein is CASSSRQDHTDTQYF.

This clone was seen a handful of times. The rearrangement joins TRBV6-6 to TRBJ2-2, with 8 bases aligning to TRBD1. J gave up 4 bases and V 5 bases, and 6 bases lay outside the gene matches. The germline gives CDR1 MNHNY, CDR2 SVGAGI (reference sequence). The CDR3 has 15 amino acids. The CDR3 region is CASSKDRERTGELFF. CDR3 DNA sequence: TGTGCCAGCAGTAAGGACAGGGAACGCACCGGGGAGCTGTTTTTT.

Details on this clone: Different DNA sequences within this sample yield the same CDR3. The chain employs TRBV19 and TRBJ2-5; 7 positions agree with TRBD1. Per the germline V gene, CDR1 is LNHDA and CDR2 is SQIVND (reference sequence). V lost 6 bases, J lost 1 base, and 2 bases stayed unmatched. CDR3 length: 13 amino acids. The CDR3 DNA reads as TGTGCCAGTAGCAGGGACAGCCAAGAGACCCAGTACTTC. Translated: CASSRDSQETQYF.

This chain connects TRBV7-2 to TRBJ2-7; maybe TRBD2 (6 bases). The CDR3 totals 14 residues. V was trimmed by 1 base and J by 6 bases, leaving 13 bases between them. Germline V CDR1 and CDR2: SGHTA, FQGNSA. The CDR3 region is CASSLVGSSFEQYF. Here the CDR3 DNA reads TGTGCCAGCAGCTTAGTCGGGAGTTCGTTCGAGCAGTACTTC.

This chain links TRBV6-4 with TRBJ1-5; TRBD1 aligns across 7 bases. The CDR3 covers 16 residues. CDR1 and CDR2 (germline): MRHNA, SNTAGT. With 5 bases clipped from V and 3 bases from J, the junction kept 10 bases outside the gene matches. CDR3 amino acids: CASSFPPGQHNQPQHF. As DNA, the CDR3 is TGTGCCAGCAGTTTTCCTCCGGGACAGCACAATCAGCCCCAGCATTTT.

V is TRBV28 and J is TRBJ2-3; D remains ambiguous. This CDR3 has 12 residues. The V gene lost 3 bases and the J gene lost 3 bases, with 4 bases spanning the gap. Germline values: CDR1 MDHEN, CDR2 SYDVKM. DNA for the CDR3: TGTGCCAGCAGTTTTCAAACAGATACGCAGTATTTT. It is translated as CASSFQTDTQYF.

The chain has TRBV7-9 and TRBJ1-2; D gene unclear. Germline-derived CDR1 and CDR2 are SEHNR and FQNEAQ (reference sequence). The CDR3 has 12 amino acids. V shed 8 bases and J shed 3 bases, with 10 bases lying between them. This CDR3 is CASLREDYGYTF. In nucleotides, the CDR3 is TGTGCCAGCCTCCGGGAGGACTATGGCTACACCTTC.

Here the CDR3 reads CASSLGRETSGHDEQFF. CDR3 coding DNA: TGTGCCAGCAGCTTAGGCCGGGAGACTAGCGGCCATGATGAGCAGTTCTTC. The chain has TRBV13 and TRBJ2-1, with TRBD2 identical over 9 bases. With 0 bases clipped from V and 8 bases from J, the junction kept 11 bases outside the gene matches. The CDR3 totals 17 residues. The germline CDR1 and CDR2 sequences are PRHDT and FYEKMQ (reference sequence).

This chain joins TRBV2 and TRBJ1-2; 8 bases line up with TRBD1. There are 17 residues in the CDR3. The germline V gene encodes CDR1 SNHLY and CDR2 FYNNEI. With V trimmed by 1 base and J by 7 bases, 14 bases remained unmatched. CDR3 nucleotides: TGTGCCAGCAGTGAAGGCCCCCTGACAGGGGTTGCCTTTGGCTACACCTTC. Amino acids: CASSEGPLTGVAFGYTF. The variable domain in full, with the rest retrieved from reference TRBV2 and TRBJ1-2, is EPEVTQTPSHQVTQMGQEVILRCVPISNHLYFYWYRQILGQKVEFLVSFYNNEISEKSEIFDDQFSVERPDGSNFTLKIRSTKLEDSAMYFCASSEGPLTGVAFGYTFGSGTRLTVV.

The chain employs TRBV19 and TRBJ1-1; weak D call: TRBD1 (5 bases). The germline gives CDR1 LNHDA, CDR2 SQIVND (reference sequence). V was clipped by 3 bases and J by 11 bases, with 16 bases between them. The CDR3 is made up of 13 amino acids. The CDR3 DNA follows: TGTGCCAGTAGTATTTATGGGGACTGGAGTGCTTTCTTT. Its translation is CASSIYGDWSAFF.

The rearrangement uses TRBV5-1 and TRBJ2-7; TRBD1 aligns across 9 bases. Trimming cost V 4 bases and J 1 base; bases outside gene matches: 6. Germline CDR1 reads SGHRS; CDR2 reads YFSETQ. The CDR3 is made up of 15 amino acids. This chain's CDR3 is CASSPTGGLSYEQYF. The CDR3 coding sequence is TGCGCCAGCAGCCCGACAGGGGGACTTTCCTACGAGCAGTACTTC.

V gene TRBV28 combines with J gene TRBJ2-7, with D perhaps TRBD1 (6 bases). CDR3 size: 17 residues. The V end was cut by 10 bases, the J end by 3 bases, with 28 bases between. Germline-derived CDR1 and CDR2 are MDHEN and SYDVKM. In nucleotides, the CDR3 is TGTGCCACCAAGTCCATCGTAGGGGGTGGAAACCGCTACGAGCAGTACTTC. Its translation is CATKSIVGGGNRYEQYF.

The chain couples TRBV7-9 to TRBJ1-5; perhaps TRBD1 as D (6 bases). The germline CDR1 and CDR2 sequences are SEHNR and FQNEAQ (reference sequence). Trimming pared 4 bases from V and 4 bases from J, leaving 11 bases between. CDR3 length: 14 residues. The CDR3 DNA follows: TGTGCCAGCAGCTCCCTCGGACAGAATCAGCCCCAGCATTTT. Translation: CASSSLGQNQPQHF.

The rearrangement links TRBV19 to TRBJ2-7; 7 bases line up with TRBD2. V trimming: 10 bases; J trimming: 2 bases; junction bases outside the gene matches: 11. CDR1 and CDR2 (germline): LNHDA, SQIVND (reference sequence). This CDR3 comprises 14 residues. CDR3 coding DNA: TGTGCCACCATGAGCAGGGAGGGCACCTACGAGCAGTACTTC. Translation gives CATMSREGTYEQYF.

The genes are TRBV4-3 and TRBJ1-3; 8 nucleotides align to TRBD1. Trimming took 0 bases from V and 0 from J; bases not matched to a gene: 13. The CDR3 covers 20 residues. The germline V gene has CDR1 LGHNA and CDR2 YSLEER. The CDR3 loop is CASSQDMAGGEDTSGNTIYF. CDR3 DNA: TGCGCCAGCAGCCAAGATATGGCAGGGGGCGAAGATACCTCTGGAAACACCATATATTTT.

The V and J genes are TRBV11-1 and TRBJ2-1, with D possibly matching TRBD2 (6 bases). This CDR3 has 15 residues. CDR1 is SGHAT, CDR2 FQDESV, per germline (reference sequence). Trimming took off 5 bases at V and 5 bases at J, with 16 bases between the two ends. The CDR3, as DNA: TGTGCCAGCAGCCACAGTAGCGGAAGAGACAATGAGCAGTTCTTC. Amino acid sequence: CASSHSSGRDNEQFF.

The V call is TRBV6-6, the J call TRBJ2-1; D is possibly TRBD2 (7 bases). The CDR3 spans 15 residues. V was cut by 1 base and J by 6 bases, with 13 bases left in between. Germline CDR1 and CDR2: MNHNY and SVGAGI (reference sequence). The CDR3 loop reads CASSYLQGGGNEQFF. CDR3 bases: TGTGCCAGCAGTTACTTACAGGGAGGGGGCAATGAGCAGTTCTTC.

The chain recombines TRBV11-2 with TRBJ2-7; a possible D gene is TRBD1 (6 bases). The germline V gene encodes CDR1 SGHAT and CDR2 FQNNGV. The CDR3 is 13 amino acids. Trimming left V 0 bases short and J 6 bases short, with 9 bases between. CDR3 region: CASSLEAGAEQYF. The DNA of the CDR3 is TGTGCCAGCAGCTTAGAAGCAGGGGCCGAGCAGTACTTC.

This clone was seen just once. The V and J genes are TRBV10-3 and TRBJ1-2; TRBD1 aligns across 10 bases. CDR3 length equals 14 residues. Germline CDR1 and CDR2: ENHRY and SYGVKD. V shed 4 bases and J 2 bases; nucleotides not matched to a gene: 1. The CDR3 DNA is TGTGCCATCAGTGCGGGACAGGGGAACTATGGCTACACCTTC. Amino acid sequence: CAISAGQGNYGYTF.

This chain joins TRBV6-1 and TRBJ2-1, with D possibly being TRBD2 (5 bases). V was shortened by 6 bases and J by 12 bases, with 12 bases between the two germline ends. The CDR3 runs to 11 residues. Germline CDR1 is MNHNS and CDR2 is SASEGT. The CDR3 region is CASRLLEPQFF. Written as DNA, the CDR3 is TGTGCCAGCAGGCTACTAGAGCCGCAGTTCTTC.

The chain carries TRBV6-1 and TRBJ2-1, with 10 bases aligning to TRBD2. Germline V gene data show CDR1 as MNHNS and CDR2 as SASEGT. The ends lost 0 bases at V and 7 bases at J; junction bases unmatched: 6. The CDR3 has 16 residues. This chain's CDR3 is CASSEATGAGGNEQFF. CDR3 DNA sequence: TGTGCCAGCAGTGAAGCAACGGGAGCGGGGGGGAATGAGCAGTTCTTC.

The gene calls are TRBV6-6 and TRBJ2-3; 9 positions agree with TRBD1. The CDR3 consists of 15 residues. V lost 6 bases and J lost 6; bases outside the gene matches: 10. Germline V gene sequence: CDR1 MNHNY, CDR2 SVGAGI (reference sequence). CDR3 region: CASSRETGGRDTQYF. CDR3 bases: TGTGCCAGCAGCCGAGAAACAGGGGGCAGGGATACGCAGTATTTT.

This chain joins TRBV19 and TRBJ2-1, with D tentatively TRBD1 (5 bases). The CDR3 is 12 residues long. In germline, CDR1 is LNHDA, CDR2 SQIVND (reference sequence). Trimming cost V 9 bases and J 10 bases, with 16 bases left between them. DNA for the CDR3: TGTGCCAGCAGGACATCCGGTACCGAGCAGTTCTTC. This gives the protein CASRTSGTEQFF.

The chain combines TRBV7-3 with TRBJ1-2; TRBD1 agrees at 7 bases. This CDR3 spans 16 amino acids. V lost 5 bases and J lost 4; bases outside the gene matches: 13. CDR1 and CDR2 from the germline V gene are SGHTA and FQGTGA. In nucleotides, the CDR3 is TGTGCCAGCAGCCCCCCAGGGGCGCAGGGGGTCTATGGCTACACCTTC. Its translation is CASSPPGAQGVYGYTF.

V and J are TRBV6-1 and TRBJ1-2; the D gene is possibly TRBD1 (6 bases). Germline CDR1 and CDR2: MNHNS and SASEGT. Trimming left V 6 bases short and J 8 bases short, with 19 bases between. The CDR3 sequence is 14 residues long. CDR3 region: CASREPGQLGGYTF. DNA for the CDR3: TGTGCCAGCAGAGAACCCGGACAGCTGGGGGGCTACACCTTC.

The chain couples TRBV28 to TRBJ2-3, with TRBD1 identical over 7 bases. CDR1 and CDR2 (germline): MDHEN, SYDVKM. The V gene end was trimmed by 6 bases and the J gene end by 0 bases; junction bases not matched to a gene: 6. CDR3 size: 15 residues. CDR3 in DNA: TGTGCCAGCAGATTGACAGGGTACAGCACAGATACGCAGTATTTT. Translating it yields CASRLTGYSTDTQYF. The complete variable domain, with remaining parts taken from reference TRBV28 and TRBJ2-3, reads DVKVTQSSRYLVKRTGEKVFLECVQDMDHENMFWYRQDPGLGLRLIYFSYDVKMKEKGDIPEGYSVSREKKERFSLILESASTNQTSMYLCASRLTGYSTDTQYFGPGTRLTVL.

V is TRBV6-1 and J is TRBJ2-3; D may be TRBD1 (7 bases). This CDR3 has 14 residues. V gave up 6 bases and J gave up 6 bases, with 16 bases separating them. Germline-derived CDR1 and CDR2 are MNHNS and SASEGT. This chain's CDR3 is CASREGQLGDTQYF. As DNA, the CDR3 is TGTGCCAGCAGGGAGGGACAGCTTGGGGATACGCAGTATTTT.

J is TRBJ2-1 and V is TRBV11-3; TRBD2 aligns across 8 bases. Germline V gene data show CDR1 as SGHNT and CDR2 as YENEEA. This CDR3 is built from 13 residues. J gave up 7 bases and V 8 bases, and 7 bases lay outside the gene matches. The CDR3 nucleotides are TGTGCCAGCTCCCTGGGCGGGAGGAATGAGCAGTTCTTC. Protein product: CASSLGGRNEQFF.